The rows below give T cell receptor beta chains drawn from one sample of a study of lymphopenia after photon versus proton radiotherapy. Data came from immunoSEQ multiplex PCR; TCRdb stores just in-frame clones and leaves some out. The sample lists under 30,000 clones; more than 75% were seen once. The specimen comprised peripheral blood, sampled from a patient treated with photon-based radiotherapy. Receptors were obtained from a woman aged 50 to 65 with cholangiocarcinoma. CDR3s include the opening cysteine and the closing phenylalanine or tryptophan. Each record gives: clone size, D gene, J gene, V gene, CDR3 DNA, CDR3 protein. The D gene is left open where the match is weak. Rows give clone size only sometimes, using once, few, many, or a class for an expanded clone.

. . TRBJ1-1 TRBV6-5 TGTGCCAGCAGTTACAGGTACCCTGGGGCCACTGAAGCTTTCTTT CASSYRYPGATEAFF
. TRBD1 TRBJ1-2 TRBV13 TGTGCCAGCAGCTTAGGCAGGGGGACAGGGTGGGGCTATGGCTACACCTTC CASSLGRGTGWGYGYTF
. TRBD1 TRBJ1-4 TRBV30 TGTGCATCGATGGGACAGCTAGTCAATGAAAAACTGTTTTTT CASMGQLVNEKLFF
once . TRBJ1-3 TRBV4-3 TGCGCCAGCAGCCGAGAGGTTTCCCCTGGAAACACCATATATTTT CASSREVSPGNTIYF
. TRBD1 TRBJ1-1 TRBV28 TGTGCCAGCAGGCCAGGGGGCACGTACACTGAAGCTTTCTTT CASRPGGTYTEAFF
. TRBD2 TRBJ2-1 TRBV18 TGTGCCAGCTCACCACCGGGACTAGGGTACAATGAGCAGTTCTTC CASSPPGLGYNEQFF
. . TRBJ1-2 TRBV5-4 TGTGCCAGCAGCACACAGGGAATCGGAGGCTACACCTTC CASSTQGIGGYTF
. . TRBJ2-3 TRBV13 TGTGCCAGCAGCTTAGGGCTAACCAGCACAGATACGCAGTATTTT CASSLGLTSTDTQYF
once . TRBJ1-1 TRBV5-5 TGTGCCAGCAGCGGCGGACAAATGAACACTGAAGCTTTCTTT CASSGGQMNTEAFF
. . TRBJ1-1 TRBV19 TGTGCCAGTAGTCTAAGGGGGAAAATGAACACTGAAGCTTTCTTT CASSLRGKMNTEAFF
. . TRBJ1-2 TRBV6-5 TGTGCCAGCAGTTACGGGCGAGCCTATGGCTACACCTTC CASSYGRAYGYTF
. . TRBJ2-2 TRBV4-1 TGCGCCAGCAGCCAAGAGCGGCAGGCTAACACCGGGGAGCTGTTTTTT CASSQERQANTGELFF
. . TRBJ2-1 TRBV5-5 TGTGCCAGCAGCTTGAGAGGGCCCCTATACAATGAGCAGTTCTTC CASSLRGPLYNEQFF
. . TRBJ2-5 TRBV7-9 TGTGCCAGCGGATCGGGAGGGGGCACAGAGACCCAGTACTTC CASGSGGGTETQYF
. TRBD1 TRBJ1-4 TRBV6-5 TGTGCCAGCAGTTACTCGCAGGGGGAGGGAAAACTGTTTTTT CASSYSQGEGKLFF
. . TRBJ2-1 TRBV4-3 TGCGCCAGCAGCCAAGATGGCGCTAGCGTAAAGCAGTTCTTC CASSQDGASVKQFF
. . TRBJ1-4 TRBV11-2 TGTGCCAGCACCCCGACCCGGCAGAATGAAAAACTGTTTTTT CASTPTRQNEKLFF
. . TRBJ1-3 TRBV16 TGTGCCAGCAGCCATTCCCAGACAGGAAGCTCTGGAAACACCATATATTTT CASSHSQTGSSGNTIYF
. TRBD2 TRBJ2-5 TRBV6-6 TGTGCCAGCACCCCGGGGGGGGTTGAGACCCAGTACTTC CASTPGGVETQYF
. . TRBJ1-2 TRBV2 TGTGCCGAACAAGGTTCCTTGACTAACTATGGCTACACCTTC CAEQGSLTNYGYTF
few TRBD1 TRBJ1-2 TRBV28 TGTGCCAGCTCCGGGACAGGGGGGACCTATGGCTACACCTTC CASSGTGGTYGYTF
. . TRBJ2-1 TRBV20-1 TGCAGTGGCCAGACTAGAAATGAGCAGTTCTTC CSGQTRNEQFF
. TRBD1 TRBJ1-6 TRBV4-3 TGCGCCAGCAGCCAACGGGACAGGGCCATGAAGAATTCACCCCTCCACTTT CASSQRDRAMKNSPLHF
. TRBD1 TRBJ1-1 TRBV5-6 TGTGCCAGCAGCTTCCAGGGGGTTGGTGAAGCTTTCTTT CASSFQGVGEAFF
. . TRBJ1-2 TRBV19 TGTGCCAGTAGTATAGAAGGGAGTAATATCTATGGCTACACCTTC CASSIEGSNIYGYTF